Shown below are 27 T cell receptor beta chains from a single sample sequenced in a study of OX40 agonist ivuxolimab in advanced cancers. Libraries were prepared by immunoSEQ multiplex PCR; TCRdb keeps only in-frame clonotypes and omits some of them. The sample records about 38,000 clones, over 80% being singletons. The sample in question was CD4+ or CD8+ T cells sorted from blood, obtained in a trial of the OX40 agonist ivuxolimab. These receptor sequences come from an adult with an advanced solid tumor such as melanoma, head and neck, liver or kidney cancer.

The rearrangement links TRBV7-9 to TRBJ2-1; TRBD2 matches 9 bases. CDR1 is SEHNR, CDR2 FQNEAQ, per germline (reference sequence). The CDR3 totals 15 residues. J gave up 2 bases and V 1 base, and 0 bases lay outside the gene matches. CDR3 in amino acids: CASSLGGGAYNEQFF. In DNA, the CDR3 is TGTGCCAGCAGCTTAGGCGGGGGGGCCTACAATGAGCAGTTCTTC.

The chain links TRBV6-8 to TRBJ2-6; unclear D gene. The CDR3 has 13 residues. Trimming removed 7 bases at V and 0 bases at J, with 4 bases between. Per the germline V gene, CDR1 is MNHGY and CDR2 is SAAAGT. The CDR3 spells CASNVSGANVLTF. CDR3 bases: TGTGCCAGCAACGTCTCTGGGGCCAACGTCCTGACTTTC.

The CDR3 region has the DNA TGTGCCAGCAGCCAAGGGATACACCGGGACTCACAGAGCTCCTATAATTCACCCCTCCACTTT. Its protein is CASSQGIHRDSQSSYNSPLHF. This chain joins TRBV4-2 and TRBJ1-6, with TRBD1 as a possible D gene (5 bases). Per germline, CDR1 LGHNA and CDR2 YNFKEQ. Trimming took off 1 base at V and 0 bases at J, with 22 bases between the two ends. The CDR3 runs 21 residues.

The rearrangement uses TRBV28 and TRBJ2-7, with no clear D. CDR3 size: 12 residues. The ends were cut back, 6 bases at V and 4 bases at J, with 10 bases in the middle. Germline loops: CDR1 MDHEN, CDR2 SYDVKM. CDR3 region: CASRDGFYEQYF. In nucleotides, the CDR3 is TGTGCCAGCAGGGACGGATTTTACGAGCAGTACTTC.

This chain uses TRBV28 with TRBJ1-1; TRBD1 aligns across 7 bases. Germline V gene data show CDR1 as MDHEN and CDR2 as SYDVKM. The CDR3 contains 16 residues. V shed 3 bases and J 0 bases; nucleotides not matched to a gene: 7. In DNA form, the CDR3 reads TGTGCCAGCAGTTTCATTGGGACAGACATGAACACTGAAGCTTTCTTT. It translates to CASSFIGTDMNTEAFF.

The chain combines TRBV6-1 with TRBJ2-1, with 8 bases identical to TRBD2. Germline-derived CDR1 and CDR2 are MNHNS and SASEGT. The CDR3 consists of 17 residues. Losses at the gene ends were 0 bases for V and 1 base for J; bases not matched to a gene: 5. The CDR3 DNA is TGTGCCAGCAGTGAAGCCCTAACTAGCGGTTCCTACAATGAGCAGTTCTTC. Amino acid sequence: CASSEALTSGSYNEQFF.

The chain couples TRBV13 to TRBJ1-1; perhaps TRBD1 as D (5 bases). The CDR3 is made up of 14 amino acids. V was trimmed by 5 bases and J by 1 base, leaving 11 bases between them. CDR1 and CDR2 from the germline V gene are PRHDT and FYEKMQ (reference sequence). The CDR3 loop reads CASSDGTANTEAFF. The CDR3 coding sequence is TGTGCCAGCAGCGACGGGACGGCGAACACTGAAGCTTTCTTT.

Points on this clone: The same CDR3 also results from other DNA sequences found in this sample. V usage is TRBV15 and J usage is TRBJ2-6; D uncertain. The CDR3 is 14 amino acids. Germline values: CDR1 LNHNV, CDR2 YYDKDF (reference sequence). V lost 5 bases and J lost 4, with 9 bases in between. As DNA, the CDR3 is TGTGCCACCAGCTTGGGGTCCGGGGCCAACGTCCTGACTTTC. This translates into CATSLGSGANVLTF.

The chain employs TRBV27 and TRBJ2-3, with D perhaps given as TRBD1 or TRBD2 (5 bases each). This CDR3 comprises 16 residues. CDR1 and CDR2 from the germline V gene are MNHEY and SMNVEV (reference sequence). Trimming shortened V by 3 bases and J by 1 base, and 14 bases separated the two germline ends. CDR3 sequence reads: CASSFGTTEGTDTQYF. For the CDR3, the DNA is TGTGCCAGCAGTTTTGGGACCACTGAAGGCACAGATACGCAGTATTTT.

This clone was found a few times. This chain links TRBV5-5 with TRBJ1-5; tentatively, D is TRBD1 (6 bases). V was clipped by 3 bases and J by 3 bases, with 7 bases between them. The germline V gene encodes CDR1 SGHKS and CDR2 YYEKEE (reference sequence). This CDR3 spans 13 amino acids. This CDR3 reads CASSYRDNQPQHF. Written as DNA, the CDR3 is TGTGCCAGCAGCTACAGGGACAATCAGCCCCAGCATTTT.

V and J are TRBV6-5 and TRBJ1-3; D remains ambiguous. This CDR3 comprises 13 residues. The V gene lost 0 bases and the J gene lost 4 bases, with 4 bases spanning the gap. The V gene's germline CDR1 is MNHEY and CDR2 SVGAGI. For the CDR3, the DNA is TGTGCCAGCAGTTACTCCGGGGGAAACACCATATATTTT. Protein: CASSYSGGNTIYF.

CDR3 region: CASSPGGAGSNTGELFF. The CDR3 nucleotides read TGTGCCAGCAGCCCCGGAGGGGCAGGGTCCAACACCGGGGAGCTGTTTTTT. This chain links TRBV9 with TRBJ2-2, with D tentatively TRBD2 (6 bases). V dropped 4 bases and J dropped 2 bases, with 18 bases sitting between them. CDR1 and CDR2 from the germline V gene are SGDLS and YYNGEE. This CDR3 is built from 17 residues.

The chain is built from TRBV28 and TRBJ2-5, with 7 nucleotides matching TRBD2. V gave up 2 bases and J gave up 3 bases; unmatched junction bases: 6. This CDR3 region has 15 residues. From germline, CDR1 is MDHEN and CDR2 SYDVKM. CDR3 DNA: TGTGCCAGCAGTTTAGAGTCCGGGGGGAAAGAGACCCAGTACTTC. Its translation: CASSLESGGKETQYF.

The rearrangement uses TRBV2 and TRBJ1-5; 8 positions agree with TRBD1. The CDR3 contains 14 residues. Germline CDR1 is SNHLY and CDR2 is FYNNEI. Trimming cost V 8 bases and J 0 bases; bases outside gene matches: 3. CDR3 in amino acids: CASWDRISNQPQHF. CDR3 coding DNA: TGTGCCAGCTGGGACAGGATTAGCAATCAGCCCCAGCATTTT.

The V and J genes are TRBV7-3 and TRBJ1-3, with D possibly being TRBD1 (5 bases). The germline gives CDR1 SGHTA, CDR2 FQGTGA. The V gene lost 5 bases and the J gene lost 8 bases, with 10 bases spanning the gap. This CDR3 has 12 residues. CDR3 region: CASSPGTDTIYF. The DNA for the CDR3 is TGTGCCAGCAGCCCAGGGACTGACACCATATATTTT.

The gene calls are TRBV6-6 and TRBJ2-1; the D is unclear. Germline V gene lookup returns CDR1 MNHNY and CDR2 SVGAGI (reference sequence). The CDR3 contains 16 residues. Trimming removed 0 bases from V and 5 bases from J, with 14 bases in between. CDR3 nucleotides: TGTGCCAGCAGTTACTCGATGGTAGGGCCCCACAATGAGCAGTTCTTC. Residues: CASSYSMVGPHNEQFF.

The chain combines TRBV19 with TRBJ2-3; 9 bases are a match to TRBD1. The ends lost 8 bases at V and 4 bases at J; junction bases unmatched: 4. CDR1 is LNHDA and CDR2 is SQIVND in the germline V gene (reference sequence). This CDR3 has 13 residues. Written as DNA, the CDR3 is TGTGCCAGTGGGGACAGGGAAGCAGATACGCAGTATTTT. Amino acid sequence: CASGDREADTQYF.

This clone was picked up one time. J is TRBJ2-2 and V is TRBV25-1; D remains ambiguous. From germline, CDR1 is MGHDK and CDR2 SYGVNS. Between the trimmed V and J ends, which lost 2 bases and 3 bases, there was a span of 4 bases. This CDR3 has 13 residues. Here the CDR3 DNA reads TGTGCCAGCAGTGAAGGTTACACCGGGGAGCTGTTTTTT. Its translation is CASSEGYTGELFF.

V is TRBV4-1 and J is TRBJ2-1; 9 nucleotides line up with TRBD2. This CDR3 region has 16 residues. Germline V CDR1 and CDR2: MGHRA, YSYEKL. J gave up 7 bases and V 1 base, and 8 bases lay outside the gene matches. The CDR3 DNA sequence: TGCGCCAGCAGCCAAGCGGCGGGAGGGCCACGGAATGAGCAGTTCTTC. Protein: CASSQAAGGPRNEQFF.

The chain combines TRBV13 with TRBJ1-5; 10 nucleotides match TRBD1. Losses at the gene ends were 3 bases for V and 1 base for J; bases not matched to a gene: 3. The CDR3 is 16 residues long. CDR1 is PRHDT, CDR2 FYEKMQ, per germline (reference sequence). CDR3 sequence (DNA): TGTGCCAGCAGCTTGGGACAGGGGACCAGCAATCAGCCCCAGCATTTT. It yields the protein CASSLGQGTSNQPQHF.

The CDR3 here is CASSFVAGTPYNEQFF. The CDR3 coding sequence is TGTGCCAGCTCATTCGTAGCGGGGACCCCGTACAATGAGCAGTTCTTC. V is TRBV18 and J is TRBJ2-1, with 8 bases identical to TRBD2. CDR1 and CDR2 from the germline V gene are KGHSH and LQKENI. V shed 5 bases, J shed 4 bases, and the junction held 10 bases outside the gene matches. CDR3 length: 16 amino acids.

The J gene is TRBJ1-2, the V gene TRBV6-5; D uncertain. The V end was cut by 4 bases, the J end by 1 base, with 13 bases between. Germline V CDR1 and CDR2: MNHEY, SVGAGI. The CDR3 sequence is 15 residues long. The DNA of the CDR3 is TGTGCCAGCAGTTTCCGTCCCGGGCTTAACTATGGCTACACCTTC. Protein sequence: CASSFRPGLNYGYTF.

V and J are TRBV14 and TRBJ2-5; D possibly corresponds to TRBD2 (5 bases). In germline, CDR1 is SGHDN, CDR2 FVKESK. This CDR3 has 12 residues. The germline V and J ends were trimmed by 2 bases and 5 bases, with 6 bases remaining between them. This chain's CDR3 is CASSQSSETQYF. For the CDR3, the DNA is TGTGCCAGCAGCCAATCTAGCGAGACCCAGTACTTC. Combining the CDR3 with reference TRBV14 and TRBJ2-5 gives the whole variable domain EAGVTQFPSHSVIEKGQTVTLRCDPISGHDNLYWYRRVMGKEIKFLLHFVKESKQDESGMPNNRFLAERTGGTYSTLKVQPAELEDSGVYFCASSQSSETQYFGPGTRLLVL.

This clone was observed a handful of times. The chain is built from TRBV28 and TRBJ1-1, with D perhaps TRBD1 (6 bases). Germline V gene sequence: CDR1 MDHEN, CDR2 SYDVKM. The V and J ends lost 4 bases and 0 bases respectively, with 18 bases between them. The CDR3 is 17 residues long. In nucleotides, the CDR3 is TGTGCCAGCAGTTCCATGCCTCAACAGGGACTGAACACTGAAGCTTTCTTT. Translation: CASSSMPQQGLNTEAFF.

The CDR3 nucleotides read TGTGCCAGCAGCACGGACCCGTCGAACAATGAGCAGTTCTTC. This encodes CASSTDPSNNEQFF. The V gene is TRBV7-9, the J gene TRBJ2-1; D uncertain. Trimming took off 5 bases at V and 5 bases at J, with 13 bases between the two ends. Germline values: CDR1 SEHNR, CDR2 FQNEAQ (reference sequence). The CDR3 sequence is 14 residues long.

This chain connects TRBV28 to TRBJ2-3, with a possible D match to TRBD2 (6 bases). V was shortened by 6 bases and J by 0 bases, with 13 bases between the two germline ends. This CDR3 region has 15 residues. Germline V lookup: CDR1 MDHEN, CDR2 SYDVKM. This chain's CDR3 is CASSPSGSSTDTQYF. The CDR3 DNA follows: TGTGCCAGCAGCCCAAGCGGGTCAAGCACAGATACGCAGTATTTT.

The DNA for the CDR3 is TGTGCCAGCAGCTTAATTGTTGGCTACACCTTC. This encodes CASSLIVGYTF. The V and J genes are TRBV7-2 and TRBJ1-2; D is ambiguous. The germline CDR1 and CDR2 sequences are SGHTA and FQGNSA. This CDR3 contains 11 residues. V gave up 2 bases and J gave up 7 bases, with 5 bases separating them.